These 28 T cell receptor beta chains were all obtained from the same sample, sequenced in a study of cytomegalovirus exposure and HLA in healthy donors. The PCR contained 60 Vbeta and 13 Jbeta primers. Using immunoSEQ multiplex PCR, the repertoire was profiled, and TCRdb retains in-frame clones only, with some absent. This sample has 160,000 or so clones; almost 80% occur once, and the top ten carry under 8%. The sample consisted of PBMCs. These TCRs come from a man between 40 and 49 years old in good health and CMV-seropositive.

The genes are TRBV6-1 and TRBJ2-7, with TRBD1 matching 9 bases. V lost 2 bases and J lost 6; bases outside the gene matches: 11. CDR3 length: 16 residues. The germline V gene has CDR1 MNHNS and CDR2 SASEGT. The CDR3 DNA sequence: TGTGCCAGCAGTGAAATCGGGACAGGGTCCTTCGCCGAGCAGTACTTC. Translated, it gives CASSEIGTGSFAEQYF.

The V gene is TRBV6-4, the J gene TRBJ2-3; 7 nucleotides agree with TRBD1. Germline-derived CDR1 and CDR2 are MRHNA and SNTAGT. This CDR3 spans 15 amino acids. V shed 7 bases, J shed 0 bases, and the junction held 7 bases outside the gene matches. The CDR3: CASTPRGGSTDTQYF. DNA of the CDR3: TGTGCCAGCACCCCGAGAGGGGGCAGCACAGATACGCAGTATTTT.

The rearrangement links TRBV27 to TRBJ1-4, with 7 nucleotides matching TRBD1. Germline CDR1 MNHEY, CDR2 SMNVEV (reference sequence). V was pared by 5 bases and J by 4 bases, with 13 bases of the junction left unmatched. CDR3 size: 17 residues. The DNA for the CDR3 is TGTGCCAGCAGTCCAGGGACAGCCCAAACGCATAATGAAAAACTGTTTTTT. Its protein is CASSPGTAQTHNEKLFF.

V is TRBV5-1 and J is TRBJ2-5; TRBD2 matches 10 bases. The germline V gene has CDR1 SGHRS and CDR2 YFSETQ. The CDR3 covers 15 residues. Unmatched junction bases numbered 6, after V lost 2 bases and J lost 5 bases. The CDR3: CASSFAGTSEETQYF. The DNA of the CDR3 is TGCGCCAGCAGCTTCGCCGGGACTAGCGAGGAGACCCAGTACTTC. The full variable domain, its missing parts supplied by reference TRBV5-1 and TRBJ2-5, is KAGVTQTPRYLIKTRGQQVTLSCSPISGHRSVSWYQQTPGQGLQFLFEYFSETQRNKGNFPGRFSGRQFSNSRSEMNVSTLELGDSALYLCASSFAGTSEETQYFGPGTRLLVL.

V and J are TRBV11-1 and TRBJ2-3; 9 bases match TRBD2. CDR1 and CDR2 (germline): SGHAT, FQDESV (reference sequence). This CDR3 spans 14 amino acids. V was clipped by 5 bases and J by 10 bases; unmatched bases: 10. The CDR3 is CASSHSGSRSAQYF. In DNA form, the CDR3 reads TGTGCCAGCAGCCATAGCGGGAGTAGATCGGCGCAGTATTTT.

The chain has TRBV7-8 and TRBJ1-2; D gene unclear. CDR3 length equals 13 residues. From germline, CDR1 is SGHVS and CDR2 FQNEAQ. Deletions cut 0 bases from V and 8 bases from J, with 10 bases between. The CDR3 spells CASSLAGVRGYTF. In DNA, the CDR3 is TGTGCCAGCAGCTTAGCAGGAGTTCGGGGCTACACCTTC.

The chain uses TRBV19 and TRBJ2-1; no clear D gene. The V end was cut by 4 bases, the J end by 2 bases, with 9 bases between. CDR3 length: 14 residues. Germline V gene sequence: CDR1 LNHDA, CDR2 SQIVND (reference sequence). CDR3 DNA sequence: TGTGCCAGTAGTAGACCCCGGGCCTACAATGAGCAGTTCTTC. Protein product: CASSRPRAYNEQFF.

V gene TRBV5-1 combines with J gene TRBJ1-1; TRBD1 aligns across 7 bases. This CDR3 comprises 13 residues. The germline V gene encodes CDR1 SGHRS and CDR2 YFSETQ. The trim removed 1 base at V and 11 bases at J, leaving 8 bases unmatched. The CDR3 DNA is TGCGCCAGCAGCTTGAATGACAGGGAAGTGGCTTTCTTT. As protein: CASSLNDREVAFF.

V is TRBV30 and J is TRBJ2-7, with a possible D match to TRBD2 (5 bases). Looked up from germline, CDR1 is GTSNPN and CDR2 is SVGIG (reference sequence). The ends were cut back, 0 bases at V and 3 bases at J, with 15 bases in the middle. The CDR3 spans 15 residues. In DNA, the CDR3 is TGTGCCTGGAGTGTAGGTGGGAGTTCTGTCTACGAGCAGTACTTC. It translates to CAWSVGGSSVYEQYF.

V is TRBV10-1 and J is TRBJ1-3; 7 nucleotides agree with TRBD1. There are 14 residues in the CDR3. The V gene's germline CDR1 is WNHNN and CDR2 SYGVQD (reference sequence). The V and J ends lost 2 bases and 2 bases, in that order; junction bases with no gene match: 0. The CDR3 DNA reads TGCGCCAGCAGTGAGGGGACAGCTGGAAACACCATATATTTT. Amino acids: CASSEGTAGNTIYF.

On this clone: A read error may account for a junction end that differs from germline. DNA of the CDR3: TGCGCCAGCAGCCAATCTCAATGGTCGTCTGGGGCCAACGGCCTGACTTTC. This gives the protein CASSQSQWSSGANGLTF. This rearrangement joins TRBV4-1 to TRBJ2-6, with D perhaps matching TRBD1 (5 bases). Germline V gene lookup returns CDR1 MGHRA and CDR2 YSYEKL. The CDR3 sequence is 17 residues long.

The rearrangement joins TRBV27 to TRBJ2-1; 12 bases align to TRBD2. CDR3 length: 16 amino acids. Germline V gene data show CDR1 as MNHEY and CDR2 as SMNVEV (reference sequence). Unmatched junction bases numbered 7, after V lost 4 bases and J lost 6 bases. As DNA, the CDR3 is TGTGCCAGCAGTTCCCTTTCTAGCGGGAGGGGCAATGAGCAGTTCTTC. It yields the protein CASSSLSSGRGNEQFF.

The chain couples TRBV2 to TRBJ2-7; 10 bases are shared with TRBD2. V lost 6 bases and J lost 0; bases outside the gene matches: 5. CDR1 is SNHLY, CDR2 FYNNEI, per germline. This CDR3 region has 15 residues. The CDR3 DNA reads as TGTGCCAGCAGGAGCCAGCGGGAGGGCTCCTACGAGCAGTACTTC. It codes for CASRSQREGSYEQYF.

This clone was seen only once. The V call is TRBV2, the J call TRBJ1-1; D gene uncertain. Germline loops: CDR1 SNHLY, CDR2 FYNNEI. Trimming shortened V by 5 bases and J by 1 base, and 8 bases separated the two germline ends. The CDR3 loop spans 13 amino acids. The CDR3 sequence is CASSLQQNTEAFF. In DNA, the CDR3 is TGTGCCAGCAGTCTACAGCAGAACACTGAAGCTTTCTTT.

This clone was seen more than once but under ten times. The chain recombines TRBV18 with TRBJ2-1; D might be TRBD1 (7 bases). This CDR3 spans 17 amino acids. The germline CDR1 and CDR2 sequences are KGHSH and LQKENI. V lost 2 bases, J lost 5 bases, and 19 bases lay in between. The chain's CDR3 is CASSPISSVTGDNEQFF. The CDR3 DNA sequence: TGTGCCAGCTCACCAATCTCTAGCGTAACAGGGGACAATGAGCAGTTCTTC.

J is TRBJ2-7 and V is TRBV7-8; 9 bases fit TRBD2. Trimming at V came to 5 bases and at J to 2 bases, leaving 7 bases not matched to a gene. This CDR3 contains 15 residues. Germline V lookup: CDR1 SGHVS, CDR2 FQNEAQ. The CDR3 here is CASSIRGGGTYEQYF. The CDR3 region has the DNA TGTGCCAGCAGCATACGCGGGGGGGGGACCTACGAGCAGTACTTC.

The V call is TRBV9, the J call TRBJ2-1, with TRBD2 identical over 8 bases. CDR3 length: 16 residues. Germline CDR1 is SGDLS and CDR2 is YYNGEE. With 3 bases clipped from V and 3 bases from J, the junction kept 8 bases outside the gene matches. CDR3 sequence: CASSGNGRADYNEQFF. The CDR3 bases are TGTGCCAGCAGCGGCAACGGGAGGGCAGACTACAATGAGCAGTTCTTC.

V is TRBV27 and J is TRBJ2-7; D remains unclear. CDR1 MNHEY and CDR2 SMNVEV come from the germline V gene (reference sequence). This CDR3 is 14 amino acids long. The ends were cut back, 6 bases at V and 2 bases at J, with 14 bases in the middle. The CDR3 sequence is CASRKLLPPYEQYF. Written as DNA, the CDR3 is TGTGCCAGCAGGAAACTTCTCCCACCCTACGAGCAGTACTTC.

The V call is TRBV11-3, the J call TRBJ1-1; D uncertain. Germline V gene data show CDR1 as SGHNT and CDR2 as YENEEA. V lost 2 bases and J 9 bases, leaving 16 bases between the germline ends. The CDR3 totals 14 residues. CDR3 sequence (DNA): TGTGCCAGCAGCTTAACGAGGGCACATATCAAAGCTTTCTTT. Its protein is CASSLTRAHIKAFF.

Note on this clone: Other DNA sequences within the sample encode an identical CDR3. V gene TRBV6-5 combines with J gene TRBJ2-2; TRBD1 might be the D (6 bases). There are 16 residues in the CDR3. The V end was cut by 0 bases, the J end by 0 bases, with 8 bases between. The germline V gene has CDR1 MNHEY and CDR2 SVGAGI. The CDR3 loop is CASSYSAGANTGELFF. For the CDR3, the DNA is TGTGCCAGCAGTTACTCGGCAGGGGCGAACACCGGGGAGCTGTTTTTT.

The chain combines TRBV11-3 with TRBJ1-2, with D possibly being TRBD1 (5 bases). Per the germline V gene, CDR1 is SGHNT and CDR2 is YENEEA. The CDR3 length is 13 residues. Trimming took 3 bases from V and 3 from J, leaving 8 bases between them. CDR3: CASSFPGDYGYTF. The CDR3 DNA sequence: TGTGCCAGCAGCTTCCCGGGGGACTATGGCTACACCTTC.

The chain joins TRBV21-1 to TRBJ2-4; the table assigns TRBD2, which was not confirmed against the DNA. TRBV21-1 is a listed pseudogene. CDR3 size: 17 residues. The CDR3 coding sequence is TGTGCCAGCAGCAAAGCAGGGGGGGACCTAGCCAAAAACATTCAGTACTTC. It specifies CASSKAGGDLAKNIQYF.

The rearrangement joins TRBV5-6 to TRBJ1-1; TRBD1 aligns across 9 bases. Germline V gene lookup returns CDR1 SGHDT and CDR2 YYEEEE. This CDR3 is built from 15 residues. The ends lost 4 bases at V and 1 base at J; junction bases unmatched: 5. CDR3 bases: TGTGCCAGCAGCCCTTCGACAGGGGGGAACACTGAAGCTTTCTTT. It is translated as CASSPSTGGNTEAFF.

This rearrangement joins TRBV27 to TRBJ2-4; the match to TRBD2 covers 9 bases. V shed 5 bases, J shed 0 bases, and the junction held 14 bases outside the gene matches. The CDR3 length is 19 residues. Germline loops: CDR1 MNHEY, CDR2 SMNVEV (reference sequence). This chain's CDR3 is CASSGLRSGRMLAKNIQYF. CDR3 DNA sequence: TGTGCCAGCAGTGGCTTAAGGAGCGGGAGGATGCTAGCCAAAAACATTCAGTACTTC.

This sequence joins TRBV4-1 and TRBJ1-2; the match to TRBD1 covers 11 bases. The CDR3 has 15 residues. Germline V gene sequence: CDR1 MGHRA, CDR2 YSYEKL. V shed 4 bases and J 2 bases; nucleotides not matched to a gene: 3. The CDR3 nucleotides read TGCGCCAGCAGCCCGGGACAGGGGGGCAACTATGGCTACACCTTC. It translates to CASSPGQGGNYGYTF.

This clone occurred once. This chain uses TRBV11-2 with TRBJ1-5, with no clear D. From germline, CDR1 is SGHAT and CDR2 FQNNGV. Trimming shortened V by 0 bases and J by 6 bases, and 6 bases separated the two germline ends. This CDR3 spans 13 amino acids. In nucleotides, the CDR3 is TGTGCCAGCAGCTTAGACAGATCTCAGCCCCAGCATTTT. It specifies CASSLDRSQPQHF.

Written as DNA, the CDR3 is TGTGCCAGCCACAGGTCTTCCAGCTCCTACGAGCAGTACTTC. Its protein product is CASHRSSSSYEQYF. V is TRBV28 and J is TRBJ2-7; a weak D match, TRBD1 (5 bases). Looked up from germline, CDR1 is MDHEN and CDR2 is SYDVKM. CDR3 length equals 14 residues. The V and J ends lost 8 bases and 0 bases respectively, with 14 bases between them.

The V and J genes are TRBV4-1 and TRBJ1-1; D may be TRBD1 (5 bases). V lost 4 bases to trimming and J lost 5 bases, with 20 bases between them. Germline loops: CDR1 MGHRA, CDR2 YSYEKL. The CDR3 is made up of 16 amino acids. The CDR3 DNA reads as TGCGCCAGCAGCCGTGGGGCAGCGGGGAGTTATACTGAAGCTTTCTTT. This translates into CASSRGAAGSYTEAFF.